The source of this T cell receptor (beta chain) is a study of T cell repertoires in ileal Crohn's disease. The repertoire was sequenced with immunoSEQ multiplex PCR; TCRdb's copy has only in-frame clones and lacks some. The sample shows about 3,600 clones, approximately 85% of them seen only once. Overall study findings and caveats: High-frequency clones were more common in sorted CD8 than CD4 cells.

This clone was detected once. What it binds is not known. CDR3 size: 15 residues. V was cut by 2 bases and J by 5 bases, with 15 bases left in between. CDR1 is SGHAT, CDR2 FQNNGV, per germline. Input material: ileal tissue. The receptor's source is an adult with Crohn's disease. The chain employs TRBV11-2 and TRBJ2-5; tentatively, D is TRBD2 (5 bases). The CDR3: CASSLTGSPGETQYF. DNA of the CDR3: TGTGCCAGCAGCTTAACGGGAAGCCCTGGGGAGACCCAGTACTTC. Full variable domain (outside the CDR3, taken from reference TRBV11-2 and TRBJ2-5): EAGVAQSPRYKIIEKRQSVAFWCNPISGHATLYWYQQILGQGPKLLIQFQNNGVVDDSQLPKDRFSAERLKGVDSTLKIQPAKLEDSAVYLCASSLTGSPGETQYFGPGTRLLVL.